Listed here are 22 T cell receptor beta chains from one sample, sequenced in a study of T cell responses to AZD1222 COVID-19 vaccine (dated by TCRdb to the early 2020s). In the paper's terms, the time point label means: baseline before first vaccination. Library prep was done by the immunoSEQ multiplex PCR assay. TCRdb carries this immuneACCESS record with in-frame sequences only. Its versions omit some clonotypes, under half of them owing to an unresolved V gene in the studies checked, with the rest unexplained. This sample has about 150,000 clones in its table, and about 89% of those were observed once. The ten largest clones add up to about 5% of the sample. This specimen consisted of peripheral blood, obtained on day 0 of AZD1222 vaccination. Receptors were obtained from an adult in good health.

The CDR3 spells CASKARTGANNYGYTF. For the CDR3, the DNA is TGTGCCAGCAAAGCTAGGACAGGGGCGAATAACTATGGCTACACCTTC. The J gene is TRBJ1-2, the V gene TRBV3-1 (or the pseudogene TRBV3-2); 9 positions agree with TRBD1. V shed 7 bases and J 1 base; nucleotides not matched to a gene: 10. Per the germline V gene, CDR1 is LGHDT and CDR2 is YNNKEL (reference sequence). The CDR3 length is 16 residues.

This clone was counted a single time. The chain links TRBV15 to TRBJ2-7; 7 bases line up with TRBD1. The CDR3 totals 16 residues. The ends lost 0 bases at V and 3 bases at J; junction bases unmatched: 8. The germline gives CDR1 LNHNV, CDR2 YYDKDF (reference sequence). CDR3 coding DNA: TGTGCCACCAGCAGAGATTGGGGGACAGAGAACTACGAGCAGTACTTC. It encodes CATSRDWGTENYEQYF.

The rearrangement uses TRBV6-4 and TRBJ2-3, with TRBD2 identical over 9 bases. Germline CDR1 reads MRHNA; CDR2 reads SNTAGT. The CDR3 has 15 residues. Trimming at V came to 3 bases and at J to 1 base, leaving 2 bases not matched to a gene. In nucleotides, the CDR3 is TGTGCCAGCAGTGAGTCTAGCGGGGGCACAGATACGCAGTATTTT. Encoded protein: CASSESSGGTDTQYF.

The V gene is TRBV5-6, the J gene TRBJ1-5; D not resolved. Trimming stripped 0 bases from V and 4 bases from J, with 11 bases between. The CDR3 is 15 residues long. Germline CDR1 reads SGHDT; CDR2 reads YYEEEE. The CDR3 here is CASSLGGSLNQPQHF. For the CDR3, the DNA is TGTGCCAGCAGCTTGGGTGGCAGCCTAAATCAGCCCCAGCATTTT.

This clone was recorded only once. The rearrangement joins TRBV5-4 to TRBJ2-5; D is perhaps TRBD2 (6 bases). The CDR3 length is 16 residues. The V gene lost 0 bases and the J gene lost 4 bases, with 16 bases spanning the gap. The V gene's germline CDR1 is SGHNT and CDR2 YYREEE (reference sequence). This CDR3 reads CASSLEPESGSETQYF. CDR3 coding DNA: TGTGCCAGCAGCTTGGAGCCAGAAAGCGGGTCAGAGACCCAGTACTTC. Full variable domain (remainder filled in from reference TRBV5-4 and TRBJ2-5): ETGVTQSPTHLIKTRGQQVTLRCSSQSGHNTVSWYQQALGQGPQFIFQYYREEENGRGNFPPRFSGLQFPNYSSELNVNALELDDSALYLCASSLEPESGSETQYFGPGTRLLVL.

V usage is TRBV6-6 and J usage is TRBJ2-7; 10 bases align to TRBD2. CDR3 size: 18 residues. V lost 5 bases to trimming and J lost 2 bases; unmatched junction nucleotides: 15. Germline values: CDR1 MNHNY, CDR2 SVGAGI (reference sequence). CDR3 amino acids: CASSPTPGSLAGAYEQYF. In DNA, the CDR3 is TGTGCCAGCAGTCCCACACCCGGATCGCTAGCGGGAGCCTACGAGCAGTACTTC.

J is TRBJ2-1 and V is TRBV7-9, with 10 nucleotides matching TRBD2. This CDR3 comprises 15 residues. Trimming removed 4 bases from V and 10 bases from J; junction bases left unmatched: 10. Germline V CDR1 and CDR2: SEHNR, FQNEAQ (reference sequence). CDR3 region: CASSSTLAGVREQFF. CDR3 nucleotide sequence: TGTGCCAGCAGCTCCACTCTAGCGGGAGTGCGCGAGCAGTTCTTC.

The CDR3 loop is CASSVEGGIQPQHF. The CDR3, as DNA: TGTGCCAGCAGCGTAGAGGGGGGAATTCAGCCCCAGCATTTT. V gene TRBV9 combines with J gene TRBJ1-5; TRBD1 might be the D (6 bases). CDR1 and CDR2 from the germline V gene are SGDLS and YYNGEE. Trimming cost V 0 bases and J 6 bases, with 10 bases left between them. The CDR3 runs 14 residues.

The chain carries TRBV7-6 and TRBJ1-1; TRBD1 is a possible D gene (5 bases). V lost 5 bases, J lost 4 bases, and 14 bases lay in between. The CDR3 has 14 residues. The germline gives CDR1 SGHVS, CDR2 FNYEAQ. This chain's CDR3 is CASSPYSGVTEAFF. CDR3 DNA sequence: TGTGCCAGCAGCCCCTACTCGGGGGTCACTGAAGCTTTCTTT.

CDR3 region: CASSPPSGSSGANVLTF. Here the CDR3 DNA reads TGTGCCAGCAGCCCCCCTTCGGGGTCCTCTGGGGCCAACGTCCTGACTTTC. The V gene is TRBV27, the J gene TRBJ2-6, with D possibly being TRBD2 (5 bases). The CDR3 extends over 17 amino acids. CDR1 MNHEY and CDR2 SMNVEV come from the germline V gene (reference sequence). Trimming stripped 6 bases from V and 0 bases from J, with 15 bases between.

This chain connects TRBV5-1 to TRBJ1-6; a possible D gene is TRBD1 (5 bases). The CDR3 has 16 residues. V lost 2 bases, J lost 0 bases, and 9 bases lay in between. CDR1 SGHRS and CDR2 YFSETQ come from the germline V gene. CDR3 sequence reads: CASSFQGSSYNSPLHF. The CDR3 DNA follows: TGCGCCAGCAGCTTCCAGGGTAGCTCCTATAATTCACCCCTCCACTTT.

This sequence joins TRBV5-6 and TRBJ2-5, with 7 bases that match TRBD2. CDR3 length equals 15 residues. Trimming cost V 2 bases and J 2 bases; bases outside gene matches: 6. Germline V lookup: CDR1 SGHDT, CDR2 YYEEEE. The CDR3 loop reads CASSFEAGLQETQYF. The CDR3 nucleotides read TGTGCCAGCAGCTTCGAAGCGGGATTACAAGAGACCCAGTACTTC. Full variable domain (outside the CDR3, taken from reference TRBV5-6 and TRBJ2-5): DAGVTQSPTHLIKTRGQQVTLRCSPKSGHDTVSWYQQALGQGPQFIFQYYEEEERQRGNFPDRFSGHQFPNYSSELNVNALLLGDSALYLCASSFEAGLQETQYFGPGTRLLVL.

The V and J genes are TRBV7-8 and TRBJ1-6, with D hard to call. V dropped 3 bases and J dropped 5 bases, with 8 bases sitting between them. Germline V CDR1 and CDR2: SGHVS, FQNEAQ. The CDR3 is made up of 14 amino acids. Here the CDR3 DNA reads TGTGCCAGCAGCTTGGGGAAGAATAATTCACCCCTCCACTTT. Translating gives CASSLGKNNSPLHF.

The gene calls are TRBV28 and TRBJ1-5, with 11 positions matching TRBD1. The CDR3 covers 16 residues. Trimming at V came to 7 bases and at J to 5 bases, leaving 10 bases not matched to a gene. Germline V lookup: CDR1 MDHEN, CDR2 SYDVKM. The CDR3 loop reads CASIPLGTGGDQPQHF. CDR3 nucleotide sequence: TGTGCCAGCATTCCCTTGGGGACAGGGGGGGATCAGCCCCAGCATTTT.

V is TRBV3-1 (or the pseudogene TRBV3-2) and J is TRBJ1-4; TRBD1 matches 7 bases. The CDR3 sequence is 14 residues long. With V trimmed by 6 bases and J by 7 bases, 8 bases remained unmatched. In germline, CDR1 is LGHDT, CDR2 YNNKEL (reference sequence). The CDR3 region has the DNA TGTGCCAGCAGGCCCAGGGGGTACGGTGAAAAACTGTTTTTT. Encoded protein: CASRPRGYGEKLFF.

Only a few counts were recorded for this clone. This chain uses TRBV10-3 with TRBJ2-5; no firm D call. Between the trimmed V and J ends, which lost 2 bases and 7 bases, there was a span of 8 bases. The germline V gene has CDR1 ENHRY and CDR2 SYGVKD. The CDR3 loop spans 12 amino acids. CDR3: CAISESLRTQYF. CDR3 DNA sequence: TGTGCCATCAGTGAGAGCCTACGGACCCAGTACTTC.

The V call is TRBV28, the J call TRBJ2-1; tentative D call: TRBD1 (5 bases). This CDR3 spans 14 amino acids. V was clipped by 7 bases and J by 2 bases, with 12 bases between them. Germline V gene data show CDR1 as MDHEN and CDR2 as SYDVKM. The CDR3 here is CASKQGRAYNEQFF. CDR3 nucleotides: TGTGCCAGCAAGCAGGGTAGAGCCTACAATGAGCAGTTCTTC.

This sequence joins TRBV4-2 and TRBJ2-2, with 13 bases fitting TRBD2. Trimming took 1 base from V and 6 from J; bases not matched to a gene: 2. Germline CDR1 LGHNA, CDR2 YNFKEQ. The CDR3 loop spans 16 amino acids. CDR3: CASSQAGLAGPGELFF. DNA for the CDR3: TGTGCCAGCAGCCAAGCGGGACTAGCGGGACCCGGGGAGCTGTTTTTT.

The chain carries TRBV5-1 and TRBJ2-5; 8 bases map to TRBD2. The germline gives CDR1 SGHRS, CDR2 YFSETQ. The CDR3 covers 15 residues. The J segment lost 5 bases and the V segment lost 4 bases, leaving 10 bases of the junction unmatched. The CDR3 DNA is TGCGCCAGCAGCCCCGATGGGACTAGGGGCGAGACCCAGTACTTC. As protein: CASSPDGTRGETQYF.

The rearrangement links TRBV18 to TRBJ2-1; 7 nucleotides agree with TRBD2. The CDR3 has 13 amino acids. Germline V CDR1 and CDR2: KGHSH, LQKENI. The junction had 4 bases not matched to a gene; V was cut back by 2 bases and J by 9 bases. The chain's CDR3 is CASSPSPGGEQFF. CDR3 nucleotide sequence: TGTGCCAGCTCACCATCTCCGGGGGGTGAGCAGTTCTTC.

The chain recombines TRBV7-9 with TRBJ1-2; 7 nucleotides agree with TRBD1. J gave up 2 bases and V 4 bases, and 4 bases lay outside the gene matches. Looked up from germline, CDR1 is SEHNR and CDR2 is FQNEAQ (reference sequence). The CDR3 has 14 residues. This chain's CDR3 is CASSSDRENYGYTF. The DNA for the CDR3 is TGTGCCAGCAGCTCCGACAGGGAAAACTATGGCTACACCTTC.

V gene TRBV6-5 combines with J gene TRBJ2-5; D is uncertain. The CDR3 runs 15 residues. V was shortened by 2 bases and J by 1 base, with 11 bases between the two germline ends. From germline, CDR1 is MNHEY and CDR2 SVGAGI. The CDR3 reads CASSYQALPQETQYF. The CDR3 nucleotides read TGTGCCAGCAGTTACCAGGCGCTGCCCCAAGAGACCCAGTACTTC.